Shown below are 13 T cell receptor beta chains from a single sample sequenced in a study of cytomegalovirus exposure and HLA in healthy donors (dated by TCRdb to about 2017). Libraries were made using the immunoSEQ multiplex PCR assay. The multiplex PCR relied on a mix of 60 forward primers for TCR Vbeta segments and 13 reverse primers for TCR Jbeta segments. Drawn from immuneACCESS, this table holds only the in-frame rearrangements with V and J called that TCRdb kept. Clones are partly lost; checked studies trace under half to an unresolved V gene and leave the rest unexplained. The sample table shows about 110,000 clones, and just over 70% are seen once. Roughly 0.79% of the sample lies in the top ten. Material for sequencing was PBMCs. The receptors here all came from a boy aged 10-17 years in good health and CMV-seronegative.

This CDR3 is CASSIDGGRQPQHF. CDR3 nucleotide sequence: TGTGCCAGTAGTATAGACGGGGGTCGGCAGCCCCAGCATTTT. The gene calls are TRBV19 and TRBJ1-5, with D perhaps TRBD1 (5 bases). With 0 bases removed from V and 7 bases from J, the gap between germline ends came to 10 bases. The CDR3 is made up of 14 amino acids. CDR1 LNHDA and CDR2 SQIVND come from the germline V gene (reference sequence).

This chain connects TRBV6-6 to TRBJ2-5, with D perhaps matching TRBD2 (6 bases). The CDR3 runs 14 residues. Between the trimmed V and J ends, which lost 6 bases and 1 base, there was a span of 12 bases. Germline V gene sequence: CDR1 MNHNY, CDR2 SVGAGI (reference sequence). The CDR3 DNA reads as TGTGCCAGCAGCGAATTGGGACTCCAAGAGACCCAGTACTTC. Amino acids: CASSELGLQETQYF.

The rearrangement joins TRBV5-6 to TRBJ2-2; D might be TRBD1 (6 bases). Trimming removed 0 bases at V and 8 bases at J, with 23 bases between. This CDR3 is built from 18 residues. From germline, CDR1 is SGHDT and CDR2 YYEEEE. The CDR3 loop reads CASSLAKSRGPQAGELFF. The CDR3 nucleotides are TGTGCCAGCAGCTTGGCCAAGTCCAGGGGACCACAGGCTGGGGAGCTGTTTTTT.

This chain links TRBV27 with TRBJ2-2, with 7 nucleotides matching TRBD1. V was clipped by 5 bases and J by 0 bases; unmatched bases: 3. The germline V gene has CDR1 MNHEY and CDR2 SMNVEV (reference sequence). The length of the CDR3 is 15 residues. CDR3 amino acids: CASSQDRANTGELFF. The CDR3 DNA is TGTGCCAGCAGTCAAGACAGGGCGAACACCGGGGAGCTGTTTTTT.

J is TRBJ1-1 and V is TRBV2; D is possibly TRBD1 (6 bases). The CDR3 contains 13 residues. Germline-derived CDR1 and CDR2 are SNHLY and FYNNEI. Trimming took 6 bases from V and 0 from J, leaving 8 bases between them. DNA of the CDR3: TGTGCCAGCAGCGGGACACTGAACACTGAAGCTTTCTTT. This gives the protein CASSGTLNTEAFF.

V and J are TRBV7-9 and TRBJ1-1, with unresolved D. The CDR3 has 15 amino acids. Germline CDR1 SEHNR, CDR2 FQNEAQ (reference sequence). Trimming removed 5 bases at V and 1 base at J, with 14 bases between. This CDR3 reads CASSTRTLENTEAFF. The DNA of the CDR3 is TGTGCCAGCAGCACACGGACTCTCGAGAACACTGAAGCTTTCTTT.

The J gene is TRBJ2-1, the V gene TRBV7-8; D perhaps matches TRBD1 (6 bases). The V gene's germline CDR1 is SGHVS and CDR2 FQNEAQ. V was shortened by 4 bases and J by 8 bases, with 12 bases between the two germline ends. This CDR3 contains 13 residues. This CDR3 is CASSYQQGDEQFF. The CDR3 DNA sequence: TGTGCCAGCAGCTACCAACAGGGTGATGAGCAGTTCTTC.

The chain links TRBV6-1 to TRBJ2-4, with no clear D. This CDR3 comprises 15 residues. Germline V gene sequence: CDR1 MNHNS, CDR2 SASEGT. Trimming stripped 9 bases from V and 3 bases from J, with 18 bases between. Here the CDR3 DNA reads TGTGCCAGTAACAACCGGCCAGGCGTCAAAAACATTCAGTACTTC. It translates to CASNNRPGVKNIQYF.

The V and J genes are TRBV7-3 and TRBJ2-3, with 11 bases identical to TRBD1. The CDR3 runs to 15 residues. Germline CDR1 reads SGHTA; CDR2 reads FQGTGA. The V gene end was trimmed by 5 bases and the J gene end by 6 bases; junction bases not matched to a gene: 7. The CDR3 DNA is TGTGCCAGCAGCCCCCGGGACAGGGGGGAGGATACGCAGTATTTT. Translated: CASSPRDRGEDTQYF.

This clone was counted once. The CDR3 sequence: CASRRPRVIGYNTGELFF. DNA for the CDR3: TGTGCCAGCAGGCGTCCTCGGGTAATCGGATACAACACCGGGGAGCTGTTTTTT. The chain links TRBV11-2 to TRBJ2-2; D remains ambiguous. CDR1 and CDR2 (germline): SGHAT, FQNNGV. The V gene lost 6 bases and the J gene lost 2 bases, with 22 bases spanning the gap. CDR3 length equals 18 residues.

The V and J genes are TRBV27 and TRBJ2-1; weak D call: TRBD2 (6 bases). The germline V gene encodes CDR1 MNHEY and CDR2 SMNVEV (reference sequence). The V gene lost 0 bases and the J gene lost 0 bases, with 9 bases spanning the gap. The CDR3 length is 16 residues. CDR3 sequence: CASSLSPGSSYNEQFF. The CDR3 nucleotides are TGTGCCAGCAGTTTATCCCCCGGGAGCTCCTACAATGAGCAGTTCTTC.

The chain employs TRBV25-1 and TRBJ1-2, with a tentative D call TRBD1 (5 bases). Germline V gene lookup returns CDR1 MGHDK and CDR2 SYGVNS. The V gene lost 2 bases and the J gene lost 4 bases, with 14 bases spanning the gap. There are 15 residues in the CDR3. The CDR3 sequence is CASSEIWTPFYGYTF. The CDR3 DNA reads as TGTGCCAGCAGTGAAATATGGACACCTTTCTATGGCTACACCTTC.

In this sample, this clone turned up once. This rearrangement joins TRBV10-3 to TRBJ1-6; 7 bases fit TRBD1. The ends lost 2 bases at V and 8 bases at J; junction bases unmatched: 3. Germline-derived CDR1 and CDR2 are ENHRY and SYGVKD. This CDR3 has 14 residues. CDR3 loop: CAISEPGTDSPLHF. The CDR3 bases are TGTGCCATCAGTGAGCCAGGGACAGATTCACCCCTCCACTTT.